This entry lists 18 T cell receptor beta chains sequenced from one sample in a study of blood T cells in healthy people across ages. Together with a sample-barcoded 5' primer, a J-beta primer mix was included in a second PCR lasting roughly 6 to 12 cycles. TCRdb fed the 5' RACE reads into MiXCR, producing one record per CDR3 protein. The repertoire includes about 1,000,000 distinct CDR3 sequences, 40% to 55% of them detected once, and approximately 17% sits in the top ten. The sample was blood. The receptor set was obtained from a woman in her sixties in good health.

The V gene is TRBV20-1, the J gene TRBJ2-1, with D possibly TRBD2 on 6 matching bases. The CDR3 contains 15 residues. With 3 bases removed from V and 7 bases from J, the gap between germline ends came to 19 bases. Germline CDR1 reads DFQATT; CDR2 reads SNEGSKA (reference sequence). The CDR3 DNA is TGCAGTGCTAGGATCGGGGGAGCCGGGGGAAATGAGCAGTTCTTC. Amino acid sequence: CSARIGGAGGNEQFF.

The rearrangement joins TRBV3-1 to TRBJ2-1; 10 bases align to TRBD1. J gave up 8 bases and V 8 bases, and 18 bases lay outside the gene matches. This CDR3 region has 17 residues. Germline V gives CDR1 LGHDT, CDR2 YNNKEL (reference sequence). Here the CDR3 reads CASAQKDRGPQQYEQFF. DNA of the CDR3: TGTGCCAGCGCGCAAAAAGACAGGGGGCCACAACAATATGAGCAGTTCTTC.

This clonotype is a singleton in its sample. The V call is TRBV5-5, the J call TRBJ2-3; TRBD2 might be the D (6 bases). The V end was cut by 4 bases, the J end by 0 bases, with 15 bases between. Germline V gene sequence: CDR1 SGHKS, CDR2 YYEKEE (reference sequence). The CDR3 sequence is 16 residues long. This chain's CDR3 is CASSPVSGTSTDTQYF. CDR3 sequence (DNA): TGTGCCAGCAGCCCGGTTTCCGGGACTAGCACAGATACGCAGTATTTT.

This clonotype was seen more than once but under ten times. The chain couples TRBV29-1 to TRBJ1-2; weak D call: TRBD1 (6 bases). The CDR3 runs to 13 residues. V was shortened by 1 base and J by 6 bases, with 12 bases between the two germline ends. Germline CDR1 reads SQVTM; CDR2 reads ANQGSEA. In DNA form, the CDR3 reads TGCAGCGTTGAAGGGCAGGGGAGAGATGGCTACACCTTC. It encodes CSVEGQGRDGYTF.

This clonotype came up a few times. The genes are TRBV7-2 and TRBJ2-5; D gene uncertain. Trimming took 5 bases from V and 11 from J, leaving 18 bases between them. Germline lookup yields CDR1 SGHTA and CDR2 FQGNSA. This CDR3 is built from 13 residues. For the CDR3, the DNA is TGTGCCAGCAGCGGTTTGGGGAAGAGTGAGCAGTACTTC. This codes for CASSGLGKSEQYF. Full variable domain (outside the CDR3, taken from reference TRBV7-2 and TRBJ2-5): GAGVSQSPSNKVTEKGKDVELRCDPISGHTALYWYRQSLGQGLEFLIYFQGNSAPDKSGLPSDRFSAERTGGSVSTLTIQRTQQEDSAVYLCASSGLGKSEQYFGPGTRLLVL.

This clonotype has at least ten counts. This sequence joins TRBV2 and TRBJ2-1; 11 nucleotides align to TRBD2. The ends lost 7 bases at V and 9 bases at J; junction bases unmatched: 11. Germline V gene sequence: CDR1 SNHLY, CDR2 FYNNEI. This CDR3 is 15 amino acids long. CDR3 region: CASKSTSGVKAEQFF. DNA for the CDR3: TGTGCCAGCAAGTCGACTAGCGGGGTCAAAGCTGAGCAGTTCTTC.

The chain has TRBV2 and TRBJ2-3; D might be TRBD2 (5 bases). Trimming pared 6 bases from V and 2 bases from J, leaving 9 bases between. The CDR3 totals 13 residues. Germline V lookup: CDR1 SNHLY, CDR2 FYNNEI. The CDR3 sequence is CASRLGLTDTQYF. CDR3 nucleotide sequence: TGTGCCAGCAGACTCGGACTCACAGATACGCAGTATTTT.

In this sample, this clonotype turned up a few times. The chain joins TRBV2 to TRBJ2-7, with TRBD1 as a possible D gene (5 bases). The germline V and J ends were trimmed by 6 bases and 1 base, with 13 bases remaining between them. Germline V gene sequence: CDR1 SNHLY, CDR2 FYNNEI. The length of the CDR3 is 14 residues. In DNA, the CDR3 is TGTGCCAGCAGACAAACAGGAATTTCCTACGAGCAGTACTTC. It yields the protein CASRQTGISYEQYF.

CDR3 DNA sequence: TGTGCCAGCAGACAACCACCGGGACGGGACTCCTACGAGCAGTACTTC. This encodes CASRQPPGRDSYEQYF. V is TRBV3-1 and J is TRBJ2-7; the D gene could be TRBD1 or TRBD2 (5 bases each). V gave up 6 bases and J gave up 0 bases, with 18 bases separating them. Germline V gene lookup returns CDR1 LGHDT and CDR2 YNNKEL (reference sequence). There are 16 residues in the CDR3.

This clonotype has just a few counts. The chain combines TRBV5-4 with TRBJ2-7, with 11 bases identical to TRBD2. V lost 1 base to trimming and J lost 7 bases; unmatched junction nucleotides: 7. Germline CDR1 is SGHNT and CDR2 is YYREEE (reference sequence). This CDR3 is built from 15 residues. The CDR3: CASSLSLAGGGEQYF. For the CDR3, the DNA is TGTGCCAGCAGCTTGAGCCTAGCGGGAGGTGGGGAGCAGTACTTC. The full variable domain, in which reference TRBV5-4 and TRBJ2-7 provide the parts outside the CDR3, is ETGVTQSPTHLIKTRGQQVTLRCSSQSGHNTVSWYQQALGQGPQFIFQYYREEENGRGNFPPRFSGLQFPNYSSELNVNALELDDSALYLCASSLSLAGGGEQYFGPGTRLTVT.

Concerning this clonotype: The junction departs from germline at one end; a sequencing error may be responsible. This CDR3 reads CSAGDTLAGVMETQYF. The CDR3 nucleotides read TGCAGTGCTGGAGACACCCTAGCGGGAGTGATGGAGACCCAGTACTTC. The chain combines TRBV20-1 with TRBJ2-5; 10 positions match TRBD2. This CDR3 contains 16 residues. Per germline, CDR1 DFQATT and CDR2 SNEGSKA (reference sequence).

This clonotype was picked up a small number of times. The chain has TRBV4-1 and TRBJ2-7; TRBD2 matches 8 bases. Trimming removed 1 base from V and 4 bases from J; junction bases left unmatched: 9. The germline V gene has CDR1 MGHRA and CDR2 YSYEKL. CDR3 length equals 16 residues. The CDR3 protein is CASSQVESGSGYEQYF. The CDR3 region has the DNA TGCGCCAGCAGCCAAGTCGAAAGCGGGAGCGGTTACGAGCAGTACTTC.

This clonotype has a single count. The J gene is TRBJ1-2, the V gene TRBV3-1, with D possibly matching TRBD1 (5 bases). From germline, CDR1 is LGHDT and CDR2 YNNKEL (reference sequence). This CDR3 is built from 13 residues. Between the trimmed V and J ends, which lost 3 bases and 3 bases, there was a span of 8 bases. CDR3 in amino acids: CASSHQGDYGYTF. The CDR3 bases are TGTGCCAGCAGCCATCAGGGAGACTATGGCTACACCTTC.

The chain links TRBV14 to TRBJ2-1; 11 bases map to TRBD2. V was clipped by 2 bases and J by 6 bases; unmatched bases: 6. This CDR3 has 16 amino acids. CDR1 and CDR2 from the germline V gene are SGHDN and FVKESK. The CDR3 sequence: CASSQPGLAVLNEQFF. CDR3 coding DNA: TGTGCCAGCAGCCAACCGGGACTAGCGGTCCTCAATGAGCAGTTCTTC.

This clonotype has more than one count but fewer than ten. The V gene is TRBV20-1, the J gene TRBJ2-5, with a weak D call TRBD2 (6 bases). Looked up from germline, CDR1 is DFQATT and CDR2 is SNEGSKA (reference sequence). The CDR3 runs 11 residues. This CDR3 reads CSPGGQETQYF. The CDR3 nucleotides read TGCAGCCCCGGGGGACAAGAGACCCAGTACTTC.

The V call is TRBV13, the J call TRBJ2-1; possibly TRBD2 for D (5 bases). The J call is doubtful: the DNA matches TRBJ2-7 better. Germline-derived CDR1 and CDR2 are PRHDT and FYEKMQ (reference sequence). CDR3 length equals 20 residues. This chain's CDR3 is CASSNPDGLGAPSSYNEQYF. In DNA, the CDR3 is TGTGCCAGCAGCAACCCGGACGGACTCGGTGCCCCTAGCTCCTACAATGAGCAGTACTTC.

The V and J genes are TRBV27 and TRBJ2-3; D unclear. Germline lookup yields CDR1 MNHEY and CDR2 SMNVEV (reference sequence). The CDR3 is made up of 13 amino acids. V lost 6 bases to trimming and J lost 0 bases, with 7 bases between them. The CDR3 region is CASSDPSTDTQYF. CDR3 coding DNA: TGTGCCAGCAGCGACCCTAGCACAGATACGCAGTATTTT.

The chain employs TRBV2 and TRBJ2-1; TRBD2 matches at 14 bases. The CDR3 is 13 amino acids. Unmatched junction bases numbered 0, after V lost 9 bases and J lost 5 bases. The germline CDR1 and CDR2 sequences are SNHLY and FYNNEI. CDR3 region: CARGLAGDNEQFF. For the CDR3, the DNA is TGTGCCAGGGGACTAGCGGGGGACAATGAGCAGTTCTTC.